A selection of T cell receptor beta chains follows, all from one sample in a study of identical twins. TCRdb recomputed calls from the 5' RACE reads with MiXCR, one row per CDR3 protein. The data contain fewer than 800,000 distinct CDR3 sequences, about 7.6% of them singletons. The same data also contributed to another study, on yellow fever vaccine responses in identical twins.

Sequencing was performed on PBMCs. The receptors here all came from a young woman in good health. The CDR3 runs from the conserved cysteine through the conserved F or W. Each record gives: CDR3 length, clone size, V gene, J gene, D gene, CDR3 DNA, CDR3 protein. A D gene is named only where the DNA matches it firmly. Part of the rows lack a size; the others show once, few, many or a class for expanded clones.

length: 13; size: many; V: TRBV29-1; J: TRBJ2-5; D: TRBD2; DNA: TGCAGCGTGCCGGGACTAGTAGAAGAGACCCAGTACTTC; CDR3: CSVPGLVEETQYF
length: 14; size: many; V: TRBV5-1; J: TRBJ2-7; D: TRBD2; DNA: TGCGCCAGCAGCTACGGGACTAGCGGCTACGAGCAGTACTTC; CDR3: CASSYGTSGYEQYF
length: 14; size: .; V: TRBV24-1; J: TRBJ2-5; D: TRBD1; DNA: TGTGCCACCAGCTCGACAGGGGGCCCAGAGACCCAGTACTTC; CDR3: CATSSTGGPETQYF
length: 15; size: few; V: TRBV4-2; J: TRBJ2-7; D: TRBD2; DNA: TGTGCCAGCAGCCAAGAGGGCGGGAGGTCCGACGAGCAGTACTTC; CDR3: CASSQEGGRSDEQYF
length: 16; size: .; V: TRBV7-2; J: TRBJ1-1; D: .; DNA: TGTGCCAGCAGCTTACCGGGACTGGGCAAGAACACTGAAGCTTTCTTT; CDR3: CASSLPGLGKNTEAFF
length: 16; size: .; V: TRBV7-9; J: TRBJ2-3; D: TRBD1; DNA: TGTGCCAGCACGGACAGGGAGGATTCCAGCACAGATACGCAGTATTTT; CDR3: CASTDREDSSTDTQYF
length: 13; size: .; V: TRBV20-1; J: TRBJ2-5; D: TRBD2; DNA: TGCAGTGCTAGAGCTAGCGGCCAAGAGACCCAGTACTTC; CDR3: CSARASGQETQYF
length: 18; size: many; V: TRBV29-1; J: TRBJ2-1; D: TRBD1; DNA: TGCAGCGTTGAAAAGGGGGCTATGGAACACAACTCCTACAATGAGCAGTTCTTC; CDR3: CSVEKGAMEHNSYNEQFF
length: 17; size: .; V: TRBV19; J: TRBJ2-2; D: TRBD2; DNA: TGTGCCAGTAGTATAGGGGGGGGGACTACGAACACCGGGGAGCTGTTTTTT; CDR3: CASSIGGGTTNTGELFF
length: 14; size: many; V: TRBV11-2; J: TRBJ1-6; D: .; DNA: TGTGCCAGCAGCTCCTCAGACAGCAATTCACCCCTCCACTTT; CDR3: CASSSSDSNSPLHF
length: 16; size: many; V: TRBV14; J: TRBJ2-3; D: TRBD2; DNA: TGTGCCAGCAGCCAAGGCCGGGACTACTACACAGATACGCAGTATTTT; CDR3: CASSQGRDYYTDTQYF
length: 15; size: .; V: TRBV28; J: TRBJ2-5; D: TRBD2; DNA: TGTGCCAGCAGTTTATATTCTAGCGGGCAAGAGACCCAGTACTTC; CDR3: CASSLYSSGQETQYF
length: 17; size: many; V: TRBV18; J: TRBJ1-5; D: TRBD1; DNA: TGTGCCAGCTCACCGGCGACAGGGGGTGTTAGCAATCAGCCCCAGCATTTT; CDR3: CASSPATGGVSNQPQHF
length: 17; size: few; V: TRBV20-1; J: TRBJ2-7; D: TRBD2; DNA: TGCAGTGCTAGAGACCCAATGCGAGCGGGACTGAATTACGAGCAGTACTTC; CDR3: CSARDPMRAGLNYEQYF
length: 16; size: few; V: TRBV24-1; J: TRBJ2-3; D: TRBD2; DNA: TGTGCCACCAGTGATCTGGGACTAGCGGACACAGATACGCAGTATTTT; CDR3: CATSDLGLADTDTQYF
length: 15; size: .; V: TRBV20-1; J: TRBJ2-3; D: .; DNA: TGCAGTGCTAGAGATCTCGGACCCCGAGGAGATACGCAGTATTTT; CDR3: CSARDLGPRGDTQYF
length: 14; size: many; V: TRBV12-3/TRBV12-4; J: TRBJ2-1; D: .; DNA: TGTGCCAGCAGCCCGGGAGCTTCCTACAATGAGCAGTTCTTC; CDR3: CASSPGASYNEQFF
length: 14; size: many; V: TRBV6-5; J: TRBJ1-1; D: .; DNA: TGTGCCAGCAGTTATCGACGAGGGTTGACTGAAGCTTTCTTT; CDR3: CASSYRRGLTEAFF
length: 13; size: .; V: TRBV5-1; J: TRBJ2-7; D: TRBD1; DNA: TGCGCCAGCAGCGGGACAGAGTTGAACGAGCAGTACTTC; CDR3: CASSGTELNEQYF
length: 15; size: few; V: TRBV20-1; J: TRBJ1-4; D: TRBD1; DNA: TGCAGTGCTAGAGCCACAGGGGGATCTAATGAAAAACTGTTTTTT; CDR3: CSARATGGSNEKLFF
length: 13; size: .; V: TRBV2; J: TRBJ2-7; D: .; DNA: TGTGCCAGCAGTGAAGCGCGGGCCTACGAGCAGTACTTC; CDR3: CASSEARAYEQYF
length: 16; size: .; V: TRBV5-1; J: TRBJ2-7; D: TRBD2; DNA: TGCGCCAGCAGCCCATTTGGACTAGCGGGAGGTGCAGAGCAGTACTTC; CDR3: CASSPFGLAGGAEQYF
length: 18; size: few; V: TRBV10-1; J: TRBJ1-2; D: .; DNA: TGCGCCAGCAGTGAGTCGGGGGCAGGACCTCGTTCCCCCTATGGCTACACCTTC; CDR3: CASSESGAGPRSPYGYTF
length: 11; size: few; V: TRBV10-3; J: TRBJ2-7; D: .; DNA: TGTGCCATCAGTGAGGTCTACGAGCAGTACTTC; CDR3: CAISEVYEQYF
length: 15; size: few; V: TRBV7-9; J: TRBJ2-2; D: .; DNA: TGTGCCAGCAGCCCGGACCCTTTAGGCACCGGGGAGCTGTTTTTT; CDR3: CASSPDPLGTGELFF
length: 18; size: few; V: TRBV6-1; J: TRBJ1-5; D: .; DNA: TGTGCCAGCAGCCCGAAGGGAACTCCGGGACTGAGCAATCAGCCCCAGCATTTT; CDR3: CASSPKGTPGLSNQPQHF
length: 17; size: .; V: TRBV10-2; J: TRBJ2-2; D: TRBD1; DNA: TGCGCCAGCAGTGATAGCCGAGACAGGGGACGCACCGGGGAGCTGTTTTTT; CDR3: CASSDSRDRGRTGELFF
length: 17; size: .; V: TRBV20-1; J: TRBJ1-3; D: .; DNA: TGCAGTGCTAGAGATCCGGCGGGTCCATCCGGGGGAAACACCATATATTTT; CDR3: CSARDPAGPSGGNTIYF
length: 14; size: few; V: TRBV2; J: TRBJ2-5; D: .; DNA: TGTGCCAGCACGGGACGGCGTACCCAAGAGACCCAGTACTTC; CDR3: CASTGRRTQETQYF
length: 15; size: .; V: TRBV6-5; J: TRBJ2-7; D: .; DNA: TGTGCCAGCAGTTACGGATCCCTGGGCACCTACGAGCAGTACTTC; CDR3: CASSYGSLGTYEQYF
length: 15; size: many; V: TRBV6-1; J: TRBJ1-3; D: .; DNA: TGTGCCAGCAGCCGAAAGCAGAGCTCTGGAAACACCATATATTTT; CDR3: CASSRKQSSGNTIYF
length: 14; size: few; V: TRBV5-5; J: TRBJ2-5; D: .; DNA: TGTGCCAGCAGCCACGGCACGAACCAAGAGACCCAGTACTTC; CDR3: CASSHGTNQETQYF
length: 13; size: many; V: TRBV5-6; J: TRBJ1-1; D: .; DNA: TGTGCCAGCAGCTTTGATGGAAACACTGAAGCTTTCTTT; CDR3: CASSFDGNTEAFF
length: 15; size: many; V: TRBV12-3/TRBV12-4; J: TRBJ2-5; D: .; DNA: TGTGCCAGCAGTTTAGGGACCGGGTTACGGGAGACCCAGTACTTC; CDR3: CASSLGTGLRETQYF
length: 14; size: many; V: TRBV12-3/TRBV12-4; J: TRBJ1-4; D: TRBD1; DNA: TGTGCCAGCAGCCCGACAGGGCGCCGGGAAAAACTGTTTTTT; CDR3: CASSPTGRREKLFF
length: 15; size: many; V: TRBV28; J: TRBJ2-1; D: TRBD1; DNA: TGTGCCAGCAGCGGCACAGGGGTTTGGGACAATGAGCAGTTCTTC; CDR3: CASSGTGVWDNEQFF
length: 16; size: few; V: TRBV5-1; J: TRBJ2-1; D: TRBD2; DNA: TGCGCCAGCAGCTCGGGAGGACTAGCGGGATATGATGAGCAGTTCTTC; CDR3: CASSSGGLAGYDEQFF
length: 16; size: few; V: TRBV7-6; J: TRBJ2-3; D: TRBD2; DNA: TGTGCCAGCAGCTTAGTCGGCGGGGGGGCAACAGATACGCAGTATTTT; CDR3: CASSLVGGGATDTQYF
length: 18; size: few; V: TRBV29-1; J: TRBJ1-2; D: .; DNA: TGCAGCGTCGAAGGGGACCTCGGGGGAGTGACTACAAACTATGGCTACACCTTC; CDR3: CSVEGDLGGVTTNYGYTF
length: 15; size: .; V: TRBV20-1; J: TRBJ2-5; D: TRBD2; DNA: TGCAGTGCTACTTCCGGGGCGGGAGCAGGAGAGACCCAGTACTTC; CDR3: CSATSGAGAGETQYF
length: 18; size: few; V: TRBV5-1; J: TRBJ2-5; D: .; DNA: TGCGCCAGCAGCCGGACCGGGTTTGCGGGGCCCTTCGAGAAGACCCAGTACTTC; CDR3: CASSRTGFAGPFEKTQYF
length: 15; size: many; V: TRBV18; J: TRBJ2-1; D: TRBD1; DNA: TGTGCCAGCTCACCGCGACAGGGGATATACAATGAGCAGTTCTTC; CDR3: CASSPRQGIYNEQFF
length: 15; size: many; V: TRBV11-2; J: TRBJ2-5; D: TRBD1; DNA: TGTGCCAGCAGCCCCCCGGGACAGGGGGTAGAGACCCAGTACTTC; CDR3: CASSPPGQGVETQYF
length: 15; size: many; V: TRBV2; J: TRBJ1-1; D: .; DNA: TGTGCCAGCAGTGAACGGGGGACGGTCTACACTGAAGCTTTCTTT; CDR3: CASSERGTVYTEAFF
length: 12; size: many; V: TRBV29-1; J: TRBJ1-4; D: .; DNA: TGCAGCGTTAGAAGAAATGACGAAAAACTGTTTTTT; CDR3: CSVRRNDEKLFF
length: 12; size: many; V: TRBV12-3/TRBV12-4; J: TRBJ2-3; D: .; DNA: TGTGCCAGCAGCCTCTTATGGGATACGCAGTATTTT; CDR3: CASSLLWDTQYF
length: 12; size: many; V: TRBV6-5; J: TRBJ1-5; D: .; DNA: TGTGCCAGCAAAACACAGGGTATGCCCCAGCATTTT; CDR3: CASKTQGMPQHF
length: 12; size: few; V: TRBV27; J: TRBJ2-2; D: TRBD2; DNA: TGTGCCAGCAGGGGAGGGTTCGGGGAGCTGTTTTTT; CDR3: CASRGGFGELFF
length: 15; size: few; V: TRBV18; J: TRBJ2-7; D: TRBD1; DNA: TGTGCCAGCTCACCATCGGGACAGGTACTTTACGAGCAGTACTTC; CDR3: CASSPSGQVLYEQYF
length: 14; size: .; V: TRBV12-3/TRBV12-4; J: TRBJ1-2; D: .; DNA: TGTGCCAGCACCCTTGGGGGGCTGGGCTATGGCTACACCTTC; CDR3: CASTLGGLGYGYTF
length: 13; size: .; V: TRBV12-3/TRBV12-4; J: TRBJ2-3; D: .; DNA: TGTGCCAGCAGTTTCGGCTACGGGGATACGCAGTATTTT; CDR3: CASSFGYGDTQYF
length: 15; size: .; V: TRBV2; J: TRBJ2-7; D: .; DNA: TGTGCCAGCAGTTCCGGACAGTCGCCCGACTACGAGCAGTACTTC; CDR3: CASSSGQSPDYEQYF
length: 17; size: .; V: TRBV11-3; J: TRBJ2-3; D: .; DNA: TGTGCCAGCAGCCCAAACTCTGCGGGGTTACAGCAGGATACGCAGTATTTT; CDR3: CASSPNSAGLQQDTQYF
length: 18; size: few; V: TRBV15; J: TRBJ2-3; D: TRBD2; DNA: TGTGCCACCAGCAGAGTGCTAGCGGGAGGGTCTAACACAGATACGCAGTATTTT; CDR3: CATSRVLAGGSNTDTQYF
length: 16; size: few; V: TRBV6-2/TRBV6-3; J: TRBJ2-2; D: TRBD2; DNA: TGTGCCAGCAGTCAAGTACTAGCGGGGAACACCGGGGAGCTGTTTTTT; CDR3: CASSQVLAGNTGELFF
length: 14; size: few; V: TRBV29-1; J: TRBJ2-6; D: TRBD1; DNA: TGCAGCGTTGATACAGGGGCTGGGGCCAACGTCCTGACTTTC; CDR3: CSVDTGAGANVLTF
length: 15; size: many; V: TRBV12-3/TRBV12-4; J: TRBJ1-3; D: TRBD1; DNA: TGTGCCAGCAGTGTCAGGACAGGGGCTGGAAACACCATATATTTT; CDR3: CASSVRTGAGNTIYF
length: 17; size: many; V: TRBV10-1; J: TRBJ2-3; D: TRBD2; DNA: TGCGCCAGCAGTGAGTCTACTAGCGGGGGGTTCACAGATACGCAGTATTTT; CDR3: CASSESTSGGFTDTQYF